This T cell receptor beta chain was sequenced during a study of T cells after yellow fever vaccination. This CDR3 has 14 residues. CDR1 is SGHVS, CDR2 FNYEAQ, per germline. With 5 bases clipped from V and 6 bases from J, the junction kept 6 bases outside the gene matches. TCRdb called the 5' RACE reads again in MiXCR, with one record for every CDR3 protein. The sample lists hundreds of thousands of distinct CDR3 sequences, about 19% occurring once. The chain has TRBV7-6 and TRBJ2-1, with 8 bases identical to TRBD1. This sequence was found in a man under 40 who received the YFV17D yellow fever vaccine. The sample here was PBMCs, taken 15 days after the yellow fever booster vaccination. Here the CDR3 reads CASSLDRVSNEQFF. CDR3 bases: TGTGCCAGCAGCCTGGACAGGGTCAGCAATGAGCAGTTCTTC.